Reported below is one TCR beta chain. Its target is not known. TCRdb re-analyzed the PCR reads through MiXCR. The sample consists of 5,400 or so clones, about two fifths of them appearing once. This entry belongs to a study of metastatic and nonmetastatic thyroid tumors. At the level of the study: A comparison of repertoires was made across blood and tumor or nodule tissue from malignant and benign thyroid patients. Study-wide findings and caveats: Malignant thyroid tumors reportedly exceeded benign nodules significantly in TCR beta diversity, with the difference appearing in blood and tumor.

The entire patient cohort was treatment-naive prior to thyroid surgery. In germline, CDR1 is KGHSH, CDR2 LQKENI. Trimming at V came to 6 bases and at J to 15 bases, leaving 11 bases not matched to a gene. CDR3 length equals 12 residues. The sample consisted of adjacent normal tissue. The source of this sequence is a female donor with papillary thyroid cancer or a benign thyroid nodule (not recorded which). Some clones in this sample may be carry-over from other donors' samples. The chain joins TRBV18 to TRBJ2-1, with TRBD2 matching over 7 bases. CDR3 in amino acids: CASSMREGRRFF. The CDR3 bases are TGTGCCAGCTCGATGAGGGAGGGCCGGCGGTTCTTC.